Listed here are 21 T cell receptor beta chains from one sample, sequenced in a study of neurological immune-mediated disorders. MiXCR was run by TCRdb on the 5' RACE reads, yielding one entry per CDR3 protein. The sample consists of about 66,000 distinct CDR3 sequences, roughly 5.5% of them appearing once. The sequenced sample was PBMCs. The origin of the receptors is a woman in her twenties or thirties with multiple sclerosis.

To note about this clonotype: Compared with germline, one end of the junction differs, possibly owing to a read error. V and J are TRBV5-6 and TRBJ1-5; D is unresolved. This CDR3 contains 13 residues. From germline, CDR1 is SGHDT and CDR2 YYEEEE. The chain's CDR3 is CASSRAARQPQNF. The CDR3 DNA sequence: TGTGCCAGCAGCAGGGCGGCGAGGCAGCCCCAGAATTTT.

This clonotype has a handful of counts. A read error may explain this, as a much larger clone is one base away. The J gene is TRBJ1-5, the V gene TRBV20-1; 7 bases align to TRBD1. Germline CDR1 reads DFQATT; CDR2 reads SNEGSKA (reference sequence). The CDR3 loop spans 16 amino acids. In DNA form, the CDR3 reads TGCAGTGCTAGAAACTTACAGGGGTATAGCAATCAGCCCCAGAATTTT. It specifies CSARNLQGYSNQPQNF.

This clonotype was recorded at least ten times. At one boundary the junction diverges from the germline segment, which might be a read error. The chain uses TRBV20-1 and TRBJ1-6, with D hard to call. The CDR3 loop spans 15 amino acids. The germline gives CDR1 DFQATT, CDR2 SNEGSKA (reference sequence). The CDR3 here is CSASQPRVDNSPLNF. The DNA of the CDR3 is TGCAGTGCTAGTCAGCCAAGGGTCGATAATTCACCCCTCAACTTT.

The genes are TRBV5-6 and TRBJ2-1; 7 bases align to TRBD1. CDR3 size: 15 residues. V shed 4 bases, J shed 5 bases, and the junction held 9 bases outside the gene matches. CDR1 SGHDT and CDR2 YYEEEE come from the germline V gene. The CDR3 region has the DNA TGTGCCAGCAGCCCCCCGAGGGGGCTCGACAATGAGCAGTTCTTC. Translating gives CASSPPRGLDNEQFF.

This clonotype showed up just a few times. The rearrangement links TRBV2 to TRBJ2-2, with D perhaps matching TRBD2 (5 bases). Per the germline V gene, CDR1 is SNHLY and CDR2 is FYNNEI. This CDR3 spans 15 amino acids. Trimming pared 5 bases from V and 5 bases from J, leaving 15 bases between. For the CDR3, the DNA is TGTGCCAGCAGTTGGCCGTCCTCGGGGACCGGGGAGCTGTTTTTT. Amino acid sequence: CASSWPSSGTGELFF.

The rearrangement joins TRBV12-3 or TRBV12-4 to TRBJ2-1, with 10 bases identical to TRBD1. There are 14 residues in the CDR3. J lost 6 bases, V lost 6 bases, and 5 bases had no gene match. CDR3 bases: TGTGCCAGCAGAGCTTGGACAGGGGGCAATGAGCAGTTCTTC. It specifies CASRAWTGGNEQFF.

By proportion, this clonotype is medium-sized. J is TRBJ1-1 and V is TRBV15; D ambiguous. The CDR3 contains 13 residues. Germline values: CDR1 LNHNV, CDR2 YYDKDF (reference sequence). The V end lost 5 bases, the J end lost 5 bases, and 12 bases lay between the germline ends. The CDR3 loop is CATSSGVRTEAFF. The CDR3, as DNA: TGTGCCACCAGCTCCGGGGTGAGGACTGAAGCTTTCTTT.

This clonotype was counted at least ten times. The chain recombines TRBV15 with TRBJ2-2, with D maybe TRBD1 (6 bases). CDR1 LNHNV and CDR2 YYDKDF come from the germline V gene (reference sequence). The V and J ends lost 5 bases and 9 bases respectively, with 16 bases between them. The CDR3 has 14 residues. The DNA for the CDR3 is TGTGCCACCAGCGCCCGGGACACGGACAGGGAGCTGTTTTTT. As protein: CATSARDTDRELFF.

In this sample, this clonotype turned up many times. V is TRBV15 and J is TRBJ2-3; 8 nucleotides align to TRBD2. The germline CDR1 and CDR2 sequences are LNHNV and YYDKDF (reference sequence). CDR3 length: 15 residues. J gave up 4 bases and V 7 bases, and 10 bases lay outside the gene matches. DNA of the CDR3: TGTGCCACCAACACCCGGCGGGGGGCCCCAGATACGCAGTATTTT. Translated, it gives CATNTRRGAPDTQYF. Complete variable domain (other parts from reference TRBV15 and TRBJ2-3): DAMVIQNPRYQVTQFGKPVTLSCSQTLNHNVMYWYQQKSSQAPKLLFHYYDKDFNNEADTPDNFQSRRPNTSFCFLDIRSPGLGDTAMYLCATNTRRGAPDTQYFGPGTRLTVL.

This clonotype was counted ten times or more. The chain couples TRBV20-1 to TRBJ2-2; TRBD1 aligns across 8 bases. The CDR3 length is 16 residues. The J segment lost 2 bases and the V segment lost 0 bases, leaving 5 bases of the junction unmatched. Germline lookup yields CDR1 DFQATT and CDR2 SNEGSKA (reference sequence). CDR3 in amino acids: CSARDSDRANTGELFF. Written as DNA, the CDR3 is TGCAGTGCTAGAGATTCGGACAGGGCAAACACCGGGGAGCTGTTTTTT.

The chain has TRBV6-5 and TRBJ2-3; a weak D match, TRBD2 (5 bases). V lost 6 bases and J lost 2, with 12 bases in between. Looked up from germline, CDR1 is MNHEY and CDR2 is SVGAGI. The CDR3 is 14 residues long. CDR3 bases: TGTGCCAGCAGGCGCCGGGAAAACACAGATACGCAGTATTTT. Its protein product is CASRRRENTDTQYF.

The gene calls are TRBV7-2 and TRBJ2-3; 10 bases line up with TRBD2. CDR3 size: 15 residues. CDR1 and CDR2 from the germline V gene are SGHTA and FQGNSA. V shed 6 bases, J shed 4 bases, and the junction held 7 bases outside the gene matches. The CDR3 coding sequence is TGTGCCAGCAGTTCAGCGGGGGGGCAGGCAGATACGCAGTATTTT. The encoded protein is CASSSAGGQADTQYF.

This clonotype was found many times. This chain uses TRBV7-8 with TRBJ2-3, with 8 nucleotides matching TRBD2. J was trimmed by 1 base and V by 5 bases; bases with no gene match: 5. Per germline, CDR1 SGHVS and CDR2 FQNEAQ. This CDR3 region has 15 residues. The CDR3 is CASSLLRGGTDTQYF. CDR3 bases: TGTGCCAGCAGCCTTTTGCGGGGGGGCACAGATACGCAGTATTTT.

This clonotype was recorded many times. This chain connects TRBV20-1 to TRBJ2-1; D is possibly TRBD1 (6 bases). In germline, CDR1 is DFQATT, CDR2 SNEGSKA (reference sequence). CDR3 size: 12 residues. This chain's CDR3 is CSAHTGINEQFF. In DNA, the CDR3 is TGCAGCGCCCATACAGGGATCAATGAGCAGTTCTTC.

This chain uses TRBV7-6 with TRBJ1-3; D remains unclear. Per germline, CDR1 SGHVS and CDR2 FNYEAQ. Trimming took 4 bases from V and 4 from J, leaving 14 bases between them. CDR3 length equals 15 residues. CDR3 bases: TGTGCCAGCAGCTATGGGCCGGGAGCGGGAAACACCATATATTTT. This encodes CASSYGPGAGNTIYF.

In its sample, this clonotype was seen a few times. A much larger clonotype is one base distant, so this may be a read error. The genes are TRBV20-1 and TRBJ1-5, with D possibly matching TRBD1 (5 bases). Between the trimmed V and J ends, which lost 4 bases and 11 bases, there was a span of 15 bases. This CDR3 has 12 residues. Germline V gene sequence: CDR1 DFQATT, CDR2 SNEGSKA (reference sequence). The CDR3 sequence: CSATKAGPAQHF. In DNA, the CDR3 is TGCAGTGCTACCAAGGCAGGGCCAGCCCAGCATTTT.

This clonotype was seen ten or more times. V usage is TRBV20-1 and J usage is TRBJ2-2; 7 bases map to TRBD2. After removal of 2 bases from V and 1 base from J, the junction contained 1 base not matched to a gene. Germline values: CDR1 DFQATT, CDR2 SNEGSKA (reference sequence). This CDR3 contains 14 residues. The CDR3 sequence: CSARPSGNTGELFF. In DNA form, the CDR3 reads TGCAGTGCTAGACCTAGCGGGAACACCGGGGAGCTGTTTTTT.

This clonotype was observed at least ten times. The chain recombines TRBV5-1 with TRBJ2-7; D gene unclear. The V and J ends lost 0 bases and 0 bases respectively, with 7 bases between them. The CDR3 is made up of 14 amino acids. In germline, CDR1 is SGHRS, CDR2 YFSETQ. For the CDR3, the DNA is TGCGCCAGCAGCTTGGACCAGACCTCCTACGAGCAGTACTTC. Translated, it gives CASSLDQTSYEQYF.

This clonotype was detected many times. This chain joins TRBV20-1 and TRBJ2-1, with 10 bases aligning to TRBD2. Looked up from germline, CDR1 is DFQATT and CDR2 is SNEGSKA (reference sequence). Trimming cost V 0 bases and J 10 bases; bases outside gene matches: 9. The CDR3 runs 15 residues. The DNA of the CDR3 is TGCAGTGCTAGAGAACCAATAGCGGGGGGCCGCGAGCAGTTCTTC. This codes for CSAREPIAGGREQFF.

In this sample, this clonotype turned up many times. The chain uses TRBV5-1 and TRBJ1-1; 9 nucleotides agree with TRBD1. Germline CDR1 SGHRS, CDR2 YFSETQ. The J segment lost 3 bases and the V segment lost 1 base, leaving 7 bases of the junction unmatched. The CDR3 is made up of 16 amino acids. The CDR3 spells CASSLLGTGHDTEAFF. DNA of the CDR3: TGCGCCAGCAGCTTGCTAGGGACAGGGCACGACACTGAAGCTTTCTTT. Using reference TRBV5-1 and TRBJ1-1 for the parts outside the CDR3, the full variable domain is KAGVTQTPRYLIKTRGQQVTLSCSPISGHRSVSWYQQTPGQGLQFLFEYFSETQRNKGNFPGRFSGRQFSNSRSEMNVSTLELGDSALYLCASSLLGTGHDTEAFFGQGTRLTVV.

This clonotype appeared many times. The J gene is TRBJ2-5, the V gene TRBV29-1; D unresolved. Between the trimmed V and J ends, which lost 0 bases and 5 bases, there was a span of 10 bases. Germline-derived CDR1 and CDR2 are SQVTM and ANQGSEA. The CDR3 has 13 residues. In DNA form, the CDR3 reads TGCAGCGTTGAAGATGAGCTTAGTGAGACCCAGTACTTC. Translation: CSVEDELSETQYF.